This T cell receptor beta chain was recorded in a study of siplizumab effects on memory and regulatory T cells. Using immunoSEQ multiplex PCR, the repertoire was profiled, and TCRdb retains in-frame clones only, with some absent. This sample has about 85,000 clones, with just under 95% found just once. Remarks on this clone: Its antigen is as yet unknown.

Study-wide results and limits: Unstimulated subsets captured only a minor fraction of alloreactive clones. Many proliferating CD4+ or CD8+ clones remained unclassified. Roughly 75-96% of them could not be assigned either a naive or a memory phenotype. A significant reduction in alloreactive sequences traceable to unstimulated CD4+ memory cells was produced by siplizumab. Naive T cells appeared more diverse than memory cells and seemed to be major alloresponse contributors.

Germline V gene lookup returns CDR1 LNHDA and CDR2 SQIVND (reference sequence). Trimming at V came to 3 bases and at J to 4 bases, leaving 6 bases not matched to a gene. The CDR3 spans 15 residues. V is TRBV19 and J is TRBJ2-7, with 10 bases fitting TRBD2. Specimen: CD8+ T cells sorted from blood. The sequence came from a human donor in good health. CDR3 sequence reads: CASSMGAGGGYEQYF. Here the CDR3 DNA reads TGTGCCAGTAGTATGGGAGCGGGAGGGGGTTACGAGCAGTACTTC.